This section outlines one T cell receptor (beta chain) sequence together with its context. Its cognate antigen has yet to be identified. No base quality values were provided; no much bigger clone lies one nucleotide off. The record originates from a study of shared clonotypes between healthy human individuals (dated by TCRdb to the early 2020s). Concerning the study at large: The cohort included three men and a couple of women between 18 and 49 years of age. Per donor, leukapheresis produced somewhere between about 0.85 and 8.9 billion PBMCs. Different laboratories and diverse techniques were used to prepare libraries and sequence TCR repertoires, to increase sequencing depth and limit assay-specific biases. Blood TCR repertoires of about five healthy adults were deeply sequenced to estimate repertoire size and the extent of clonotype sharing between individuals. Points the paper makes about the study in general: Because the study included a small number of donors, the genetic and exposure-history diversity represented was limited. Based on pairwise subsampling, the degree of clonotype sharing among donors was expected to be affected by sequencing depth. Only blood was sampled, and tissue TCR repertoires likely differ from those in blood.

Using the deep immunoSEQ assay, multiplex PCR amplified TCR CDR3 regions from genomic DNA. For each cell subset, the extracted genomic DNA was distributed evenly across all wells of several immunoSEQ 96-well plates, and each plate served as one replicate. For unsorted PBMC, 250 to 300 ng genomic DNA, equal to tens of thousands of T cell genomes, was loaded into each replicate PCR. Ten immunoSEQ deep assay plates were used to sequence the unsorted PBMC genomic DNA. The purified libraries were quantified using a Qubit 3.0 fluorometer, sized with a Bioanalyzer 2100, and then quantified again using the KAPA Library Quantification kit. Every immunoSEQ 96-well plate was sequenced on a dedicated single-read 150-cycle Illumina NextSeq 550 flow cell. Regarding the original processing steps: Because the immunoSEQ output included only junctional sequences and no quality scores, the filtering could not be the same as the filtering used for full-length reads. Sequences were annotated with PyIR, a Python wrapper for IgBLAST v1.9, and V/J genes and CDR3 were assigned using IMGT germline references. Reads were removed for weak V/J assignments (E-value above 1e-6), missing CDR3, stop codons, out-of-frame junctions, or ambiguous translated residues. A V3J clonotype was defined by an identical inferred V gene, J gene, and CDR3 amino acid sequence. Percentage overlap between repertoires was computed as shared unique clonotypes divided by the size of the smaller repertoire. Richness of each repertoire was evaluated using RTK rarefaction, the Chao1 estimator, and Recon v2.1 estimates of unobserved clonotypes. The source is immuneACCESS, and TCRdb retained only in-frame sequences with V and J called. Part of the clones is not carried over; for the studies checked, unresolved V genes explain less than half of this, and the remainder is unexplained. Clonal size and the V and J genes are those of that table, whereas D and trimming came from the DNA. Recorded for this sample are some 500,000 clones; approximately 80% of them occurred a single time. Jointly, the top ten make up approximately 12% of the sample.

The germline V gene (reference sequence) specifies MNHNY as CDR1 and SVGAGI as CDR2. V loses 6 bases of germline sequence and J loses 6 bases, and the interval between the two ends is 14 bases. Spanning cysteine to phenylalanine, the CDR3 consists of 13 amino acids. Of the read, only the CDR3 DNA is kept; its 39 bases are in frame from base 1. Donors were healthy HIV-negative adults with no recently reported acute infections or vaccinations. Every donor was a Caucasian adult residing in Nashville, Tennessee, USA. For unsorted samples, tens of millions of PBMCs were counted, and genomic DNA was extracted using the QIAamp DNA Blood Mini kit. Blood was collected by leukapheresis, and PBMCs were isolated by Ficoll-Histopaque density gradient centrifugation and then cryopreserved in liquid nitrogen vapor phase.

This chain is built from TRBV6-6 and TRBJ1-2, and the D gene may be TRBD1, 5 bases matching. The receptor was isolated from a woman between 40 and 55 years old in good health. Some clones in this sample may be carry-over from other donors' samples. Specimen: PBMCs. The CDR3 region has the sequence CASSLSGADGYTF. The DNA reads TGTGCCAGCAGCTTGTCTGGGGCTGATGGCTACACCTTC.